The present T cell receptor (beta chain) was sequenced within a study of T cells in tuberculosis. Generated by immunoSEQ multiplex PCR, the TCRdb table keeps only in-frame clones and is missing some. The data hold 30,000 to 40,000 clones, with 97% observed a single time. As to this clone: The target antigen is unknown.

Tuberculin skin test and IGRA determined adolescents' latent tuberculosis status at entry. The study's findings and limits: GEM motif frequencies gave 55% to 75% accuracy; the GMM repertoire gave roughly 87%. Active tuberculosis cases were adults; controls were adolescents. Active tuberculosis patients had shorter CDR3-alpha; the beta difference was nonsignificant.

Trimming removed 1 base from V and 5 bases from J; junction bases left unmatched: 6. The germline V gene encodes CDR1 SGHRS and CDR2 YFSETQ. The CDR3 covers 17 residues. The sequence was obtained from a donor aged 10 to 29 with latent tuberculosis or without tuberculosis infection. Specimen: PBMCs. The genes are TRBV5-1 and TRBJ2-2; 12 positions agree with TRBD2. CDR3 sequence: CASSLLAGGPGTGELFF. In DNA form, the CDR3 reads TGCGCCAGCAGCTTGCTAGCGGGAGGGCCGGGGACCGGGGAGCTGTTTTTT.